Shown below are 14 T cell receptor beta chains from a single sample sequenced in a study of T-cell reconstitution after alpha-beta-depleted transplantation in children. Unique molecular identifiers tagged the TCRbeta library. One entry per CDR3 protein, called by TCRdb with MiXCR from the PCR reads. The profile covers 750,000 to 950,000 distinct CDR3 sequences, with 15% to 20% appearing a single time and roughly 5% taken by the ten largest. This specimen was PBMCs, mostly from graft donor cells, taken 360 days after TCRalphabeta/CD19-depleted stem cell transplant. The source is a male patient aged 10-17 years who had a stem cell transplant for acute lymphoblastic leukemia, so the T cells may come from the graft donor.

V and J are TRBV12-3 or TRBV12-4 and TRBJ2-3; 10 nucleotides agree with TRBD1. CDR3 length: 15 residues. Trimming took 6 bases from V and 2 from J; bases not matched to a gene: 5. For the CDR3, the DNA is TGTGCCAGCAGCCACAGACAGGGGGCCACAGATACGCAGTATTTT. Translating it yields CASSHRQGATDTQYF.

This clonotype was found a few times. The chain links TRBV7-9 to TRBJ2-1; tentatively, D is TRBD2 (6 bases). The germline V gene encodes CDR1 SEHNR and CDR2 FQNEAQ (reference sequence). The CDR3 spans 15 residues. With 3 bases removed from V and 4 bases from J, the gap between germline ends came to 13 bases. Written as DNA, the CDR3 is TGTGCCAGCAGCTTCTACCGGGAGAGTTACAATGAGCAGTTCTTC. Residues: CASSFYRESYNEQFF.

Ten or more counts support this clonotype. The chain joins TRBV20-1 to TRBJ2-1; D may correspond to TRBD1 or TRBD2 (5 bases each). The germline V gene encodes CDR1 DFQATT and CDR2 SNEGSKA (reference sequence). The CDR3 extends over 14 amino acids. With 3 bases removed from V and 8 bases from J, the gap between germline ends came to 17 bases. The CDR3 region has the DNA TGCAGTGCTAGTAGGCTAGCAGGGTTCGATGAGCAGTTCTTC. This gives the protein CSASRLAGFDEQFF.

V gene TRBV20-1 combines with J gene TRBJ1-5; possibly TRBD1 for D (5 bases). The CDR3 is made up of 13 amino acids. Trimming stripped 0 bases from V and 4 bases from J, with 7 bases between. CDR1 is DFQATT and CDR2 is SNEGSKA in the germline V gene (reference sequence). CDR3 sequence reads: CSARDRQNQPQHF. CDR3 DNA: TGCAGTGCTAGAGATAGACAGAATCAGCCCCAGCATTTT.

The chain links TRBV4-1 to TRBJ2-3; 7 positions agree with TRBD2. The CDR3 length is 16 residues. The V gene end was trimmed by 2 bases and the J gene end by 2 bases; junction bases not matched to a gene: 7. Germline-derived CDR1 and CDR2 are MGHRA and YSYEKL. CDR3 in amino acids: CASSQIIAGVTDTQYF. The CDR3 coding sequence is TGCGCCAGCAGCCAAATTATTGCGGGGGTCACAGATACGCAGTATTTT.

The gene calls are TRBV20-1 and TRBJ1-1, with D maybe TRBD1 (5 bases). With 5 bases removed from V and 6 bases from J, the gap between germline ends came to 16 bases. Germline values: CDR1 DFQATT, CDR2 SNEGSKA (reference sequence). CDR3 length: 13 amino acids. The CDR3 here is CSAPDTAPPEAFF. DNA of the CDR3: TGCAGTGCTCCGGACACGGCCCCTCCTGAAGCTTTCTTT.

This clonotype was counted between two and nine times. This rearrangement joins TRBV23-1 to TRBJ2-7; D may be TRBD2 (6 bases). TRBV23-1 is flagged as an ORF with uncertain function. Trimming removed 2 bases from V and 1 base from J, with 9 bases in between. The CDR3 has 14 amino acids. CDR3 nucleotide sequence: TGCGCCAGCAGTCAAAGGGACTTTTCCTACGAGCAGTACTTC. Its protein is CASSQRDFSYEQYF.

CDR3 sequence (DNA): TGTGCCAGCAGCCAAGATAGCGGGAGGTTGTACCAAGAGACCCAGTACTTC. The encoded protein is CASSQDSGRLYQETQYF. This chain links TRBV4-2 with TRBJ2-5; 10 nucleotides match TRBD2. Per germline, CDR1 LGHNA and CDR2 YNFKEQ. The J segment lost 0 bases and the V segment lost 0 bases, leaving 4 bases of the junction unmatched. The CDR3 extends over 17 amino acids.

This chain uses TRBV6-2 or TRBV6-3 with TRBJ1-5; no definite D call. The germline CDR1 and CDR2 sequences are MNHEY and SVGEGT. The CDR3 runs 15 residues. V gave up 6 bases and J gave up 0 bases, with 12 bases separating them. CDR3 amino acids: CASSPSLYSNQPQHF. The CDR3 region has the DNA TGTGCCAGCAGCCCCAGCCTTTATAGCAATCAGCCCCAGCATTTT.

This clonotype was picked up a small number of times. The chain has TRBV5-1 and TRBJ2-7, with a tentative D call TRBD1 (5 bases). This CDR3 contains 15 residues. The germline V and J ends were trimmed by 9 bases and 0 bases, with 19 bases remaining between them. In germline, CDR1 is SGHRS, CDR2 YFSETQ. In nucleotides, the CDR3 is TGCGCCACTGTGACAGCCCAGTTTTTCTCCTACGAGCAGTACTTC. Residues: CATVTAQFFSYEQYF.

This clonotype has only one observation. The chain couples TRBV28 to TRBJ1-2; D is undetermined. CDR1 and CDR2 (germline): MDHEN, SYDVKM. The CDR3 totals 14 residues. Trimming left V 5 bases short and J 4 bases short, with 14 bases between. In DNA form, the CDR3 reads TGTGCCAGCAGTGGTCCAGAGTGGGGCTATGGCTACACCTTC. Its translation: CASSGPEWGYGYTF.

The chain carries TRBV11-3 and TRBJ2-2; TRBD1 agrees at 7 bases. Trimming cost V 5 bases and J 2 bases; bases outside gene matches: 5. The CDR3 sequence is 15 residues long. Germline assignment: CDR1 SGHNT and CDR2 YENEEA. CDR3 protein: CASSDRVGNTGELFF. Here the CDR3 DNA reads TGTGCCAGCAGCGACAGGGTCGGCAACACCGGGGAGCTGTTTTTT.

The chain couples TRBV27 to TRBJ2-1; D remains ambiguous. Germline lookup yields CDR1 MNHEY and CDR2 SMNVEV (reference sequence). The V gene lost 0 bases and the J gene lost 0 bases, with 9 bases spanning the gap. There are 16 residues in the CDR3. The chain's CDR3 is CASSLSILRSYNEQFF. CDR3 DNA: TGTGCCAGCAGTTTATCGATCCTACGCTCCTACAATGAGCAGTTCTTC.

Many counts were recorded for this clonotype. This rearrangement joins TRBV12-3 or TRBV12-4 to TRBJ2-1, with 7 bases aligning to TRBD1. The CDR3 is 11 amino acids. V shed 6 bases and J 9 bases; nucleotides not matched to a gene: 2. For the CDR3, the DNA is TGTGCCAGCAGCGGGACAGCTGAGCAGTTCTTC. Its protein is CASSGTAEQFF.